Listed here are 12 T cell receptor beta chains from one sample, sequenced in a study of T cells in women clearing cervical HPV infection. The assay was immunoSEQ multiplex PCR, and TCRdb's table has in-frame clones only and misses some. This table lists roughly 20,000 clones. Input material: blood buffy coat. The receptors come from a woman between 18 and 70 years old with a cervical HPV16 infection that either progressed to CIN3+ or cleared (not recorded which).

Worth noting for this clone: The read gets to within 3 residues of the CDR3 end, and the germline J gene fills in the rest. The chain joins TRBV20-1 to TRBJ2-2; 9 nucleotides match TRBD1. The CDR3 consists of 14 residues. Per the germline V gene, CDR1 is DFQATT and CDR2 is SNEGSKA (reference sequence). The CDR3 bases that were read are TGCAGTGCTAAATACAGGGGGCGGAATTCACCG. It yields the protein CSAKYRGRNSP. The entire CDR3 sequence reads CSAKYRGRNSPLFF.

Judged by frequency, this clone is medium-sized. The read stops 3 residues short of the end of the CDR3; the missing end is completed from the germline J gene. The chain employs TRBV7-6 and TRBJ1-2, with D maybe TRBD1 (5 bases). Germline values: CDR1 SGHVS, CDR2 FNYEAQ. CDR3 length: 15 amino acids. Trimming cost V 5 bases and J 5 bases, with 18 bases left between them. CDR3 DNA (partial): TGTGCCAGCAGCCCGGCCGGGGGGTTGTTGTATGGC. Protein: CASSPAGGLLYG. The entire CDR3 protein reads CASSPAGGLLYGYTF. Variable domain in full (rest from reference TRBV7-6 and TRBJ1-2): GAGVSQSPRYKVTKRGQDVALRCDPISGHVSLYWYRQALGQGPEFLTYFNYEAQQDKSGLPNDRFSAERPEGSISTLTIQRTEQRDSAMYRCASSPAGGLLYGYTFGSGTRLTVV.

CDR3 DNA, as far as it was read: TGTGCCAGCAGCTTGTCGGACTTGAACACTGAA. It codes for CASSLSDLNTE. The CDR3, in full, reads CASSLSDLNTEAFF. The chain links TRBV5-5 to TRBJ1-1; D is undetermined. The read halts 3 residues ahead of the CDR3 end, with the missing end drawn from the germline J gene. CDR3 size: 14 residues. V gave up 1 base and J gave up 0 bases, with 7 bases separating them. CDR1 SGHKS and CDR2 YYEKEE come from the germline V gene (reference sequence).

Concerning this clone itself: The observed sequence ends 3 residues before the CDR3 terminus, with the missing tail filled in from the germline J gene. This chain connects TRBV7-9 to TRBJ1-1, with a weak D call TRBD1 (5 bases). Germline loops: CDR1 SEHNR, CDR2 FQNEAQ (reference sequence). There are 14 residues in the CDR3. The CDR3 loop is CASSLMGGSHEAFF. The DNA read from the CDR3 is TGTGCCAGCAGCTTAATGGGGGGATCCCACGAG.

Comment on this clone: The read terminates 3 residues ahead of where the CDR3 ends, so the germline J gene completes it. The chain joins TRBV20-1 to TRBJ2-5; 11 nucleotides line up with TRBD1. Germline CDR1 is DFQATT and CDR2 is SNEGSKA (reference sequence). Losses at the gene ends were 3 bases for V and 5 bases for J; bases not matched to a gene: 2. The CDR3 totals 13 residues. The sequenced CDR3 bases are TGCAGTGCTAGTGGACAGGGGGCGGAGACC. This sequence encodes CSASGQGAET. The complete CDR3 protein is CSASGQGAETQYF.

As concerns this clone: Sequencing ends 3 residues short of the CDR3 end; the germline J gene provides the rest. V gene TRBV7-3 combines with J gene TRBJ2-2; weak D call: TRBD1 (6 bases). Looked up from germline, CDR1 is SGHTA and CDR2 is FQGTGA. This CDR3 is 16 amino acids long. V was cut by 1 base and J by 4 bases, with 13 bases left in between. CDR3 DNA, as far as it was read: TGTGCCAGCAGCTTAATGGGGACAAAGTCCACCGGGGAG. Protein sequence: CASSLMGTKSTGE. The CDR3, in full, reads CASSLMGTKSTGELFF. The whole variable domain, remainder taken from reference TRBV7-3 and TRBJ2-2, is GAGVSQTPSNKVTEKGKYVELRCDPISGHTALYWYRQSLGQGPEFLIYFQGTGAADDSGLPNDRFFAVRPEGSVSTLKIQRTERGDSAVYLCASSLMGTKSTGELFFGEGSRLTVL.

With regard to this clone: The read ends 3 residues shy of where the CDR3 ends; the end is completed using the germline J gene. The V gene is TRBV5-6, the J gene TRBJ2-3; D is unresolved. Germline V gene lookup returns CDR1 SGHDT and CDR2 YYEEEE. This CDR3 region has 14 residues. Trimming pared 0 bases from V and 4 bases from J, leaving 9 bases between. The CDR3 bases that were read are TGTGCCAGCAGCTTGGGGCTAGGCGCAGATACG. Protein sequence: CASSLGLGADT. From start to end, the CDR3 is CASSLGLGADTQYF.

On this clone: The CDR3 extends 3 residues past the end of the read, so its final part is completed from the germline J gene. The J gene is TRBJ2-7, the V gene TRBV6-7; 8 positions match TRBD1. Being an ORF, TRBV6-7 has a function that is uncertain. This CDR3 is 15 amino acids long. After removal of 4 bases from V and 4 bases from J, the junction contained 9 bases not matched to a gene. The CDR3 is CASSSAVRDRYEQYF. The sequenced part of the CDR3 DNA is TGTGCCAGCAGTTCTGCGGTCCGGGACAGGTACGAG.

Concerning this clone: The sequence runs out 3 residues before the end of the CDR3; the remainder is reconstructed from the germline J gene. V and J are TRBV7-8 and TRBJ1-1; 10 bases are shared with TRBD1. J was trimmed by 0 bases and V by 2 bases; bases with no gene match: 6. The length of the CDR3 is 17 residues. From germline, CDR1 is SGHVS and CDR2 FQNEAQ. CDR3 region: CASSLRDRGVLNTEAFF. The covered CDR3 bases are TGTGCCAGCAGCTTAAGGGACAGGGGTGTACTGAACACTGAA.

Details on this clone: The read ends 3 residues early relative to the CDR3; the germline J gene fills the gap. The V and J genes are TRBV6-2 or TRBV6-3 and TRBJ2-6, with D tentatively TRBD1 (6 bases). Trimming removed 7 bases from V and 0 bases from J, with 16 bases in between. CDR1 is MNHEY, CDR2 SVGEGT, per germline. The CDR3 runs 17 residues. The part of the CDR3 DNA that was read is TGTGCCAGCACCCCTGTCCGGGACACCTCTGGGGCCAACGTC. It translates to CASTPVRDTSGANV. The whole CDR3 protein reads CASTPVRDTSGANVLTF.

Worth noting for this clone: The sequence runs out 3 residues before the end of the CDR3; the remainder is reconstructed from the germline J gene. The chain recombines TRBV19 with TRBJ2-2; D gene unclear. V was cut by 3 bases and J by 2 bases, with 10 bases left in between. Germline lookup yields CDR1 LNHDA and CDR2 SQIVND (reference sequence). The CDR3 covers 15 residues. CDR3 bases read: TGTGCCAGTAGTATCCCCAGGATTAACACCGGGGAG. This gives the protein CASSIPRINTGE. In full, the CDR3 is CASSIPRINTGELFF. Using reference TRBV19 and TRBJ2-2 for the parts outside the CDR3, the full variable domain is DGGITQSPKYLFRKEGQNVTLSCEQNLNHDAMYWYRQDPGQGLRLIYYSQIVNDFQKGDIAEGYSVSREKKESFPLTVTSAQKNPTAFYLCASSIPRINTGELFFGEGSRLTVL.

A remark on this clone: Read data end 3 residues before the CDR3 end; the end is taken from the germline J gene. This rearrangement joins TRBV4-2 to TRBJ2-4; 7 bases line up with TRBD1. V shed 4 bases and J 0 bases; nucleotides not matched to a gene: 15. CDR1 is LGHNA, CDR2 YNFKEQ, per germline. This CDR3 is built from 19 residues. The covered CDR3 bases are TGTGCCAGCAGCCCCCATCCCCTACAGGGGAAAGAAGCCAAAAACATT. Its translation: CASSPHPLQGKEAKNI. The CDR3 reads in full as CASSPHPLQGKEAKNIQYF.